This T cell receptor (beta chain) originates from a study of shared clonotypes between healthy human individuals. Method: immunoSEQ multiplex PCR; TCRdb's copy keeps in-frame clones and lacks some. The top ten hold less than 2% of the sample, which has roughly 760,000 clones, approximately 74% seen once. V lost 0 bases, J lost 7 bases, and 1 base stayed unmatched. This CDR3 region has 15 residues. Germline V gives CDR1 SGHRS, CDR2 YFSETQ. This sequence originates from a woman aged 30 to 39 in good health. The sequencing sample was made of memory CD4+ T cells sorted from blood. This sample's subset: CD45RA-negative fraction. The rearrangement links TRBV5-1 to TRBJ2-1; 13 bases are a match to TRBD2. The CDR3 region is CASSLELAGGNEQFF. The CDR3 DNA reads TGCGCCAGCAGCTTGGAACTAGCGGGAGGGAATGAGCAGTTCTTC.